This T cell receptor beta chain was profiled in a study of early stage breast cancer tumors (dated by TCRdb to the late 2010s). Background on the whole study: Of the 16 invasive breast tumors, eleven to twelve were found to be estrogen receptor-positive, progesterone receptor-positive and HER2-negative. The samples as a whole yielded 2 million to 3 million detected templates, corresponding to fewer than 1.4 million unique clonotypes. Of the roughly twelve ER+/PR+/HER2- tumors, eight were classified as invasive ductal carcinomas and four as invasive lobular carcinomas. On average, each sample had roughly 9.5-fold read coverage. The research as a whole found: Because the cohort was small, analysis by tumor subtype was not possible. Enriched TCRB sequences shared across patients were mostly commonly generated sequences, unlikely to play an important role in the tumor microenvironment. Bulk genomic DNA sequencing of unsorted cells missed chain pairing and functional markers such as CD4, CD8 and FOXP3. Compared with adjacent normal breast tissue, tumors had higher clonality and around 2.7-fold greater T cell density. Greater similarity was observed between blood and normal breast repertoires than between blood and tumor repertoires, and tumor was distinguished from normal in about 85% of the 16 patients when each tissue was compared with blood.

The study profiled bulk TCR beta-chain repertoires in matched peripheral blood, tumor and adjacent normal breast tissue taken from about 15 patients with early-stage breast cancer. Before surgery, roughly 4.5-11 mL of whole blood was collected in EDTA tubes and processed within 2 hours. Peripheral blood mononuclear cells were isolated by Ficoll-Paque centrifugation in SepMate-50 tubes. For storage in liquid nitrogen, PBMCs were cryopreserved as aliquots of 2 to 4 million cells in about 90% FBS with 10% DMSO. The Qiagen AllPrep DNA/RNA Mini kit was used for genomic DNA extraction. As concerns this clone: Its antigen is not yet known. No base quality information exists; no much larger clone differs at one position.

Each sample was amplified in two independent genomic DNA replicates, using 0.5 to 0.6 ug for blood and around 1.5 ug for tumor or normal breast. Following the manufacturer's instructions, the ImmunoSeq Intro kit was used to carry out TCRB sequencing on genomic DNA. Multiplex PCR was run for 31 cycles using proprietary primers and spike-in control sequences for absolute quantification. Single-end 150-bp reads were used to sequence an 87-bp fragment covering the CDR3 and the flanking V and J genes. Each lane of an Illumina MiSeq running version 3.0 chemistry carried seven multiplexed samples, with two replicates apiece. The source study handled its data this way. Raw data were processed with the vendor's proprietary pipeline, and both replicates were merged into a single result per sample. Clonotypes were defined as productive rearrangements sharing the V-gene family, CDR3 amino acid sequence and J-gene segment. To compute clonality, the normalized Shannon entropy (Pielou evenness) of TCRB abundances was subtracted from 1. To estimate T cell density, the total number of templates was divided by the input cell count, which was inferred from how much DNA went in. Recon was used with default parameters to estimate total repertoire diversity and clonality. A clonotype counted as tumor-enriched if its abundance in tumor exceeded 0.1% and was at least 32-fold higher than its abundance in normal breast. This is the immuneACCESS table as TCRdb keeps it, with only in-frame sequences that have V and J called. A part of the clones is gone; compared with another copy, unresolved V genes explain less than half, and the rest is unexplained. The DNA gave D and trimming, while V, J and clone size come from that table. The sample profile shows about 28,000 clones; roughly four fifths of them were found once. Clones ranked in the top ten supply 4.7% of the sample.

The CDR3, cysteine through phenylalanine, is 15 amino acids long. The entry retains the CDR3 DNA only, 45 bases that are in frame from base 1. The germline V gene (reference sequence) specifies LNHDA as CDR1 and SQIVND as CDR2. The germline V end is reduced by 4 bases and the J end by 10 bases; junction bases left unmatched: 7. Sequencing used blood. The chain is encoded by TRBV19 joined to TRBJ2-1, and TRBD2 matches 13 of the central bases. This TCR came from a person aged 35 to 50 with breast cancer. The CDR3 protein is CASSTGTSGTGEQFF. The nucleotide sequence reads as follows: TGTGCCAGTAGTACCGGGACTAGCGGGACGGGAGAGCAGTTCTTC.